This is a list of T cell receptor beta chains from one sample in a study of early T cells in non-severe SARS-CoV-2 infection. In TCRdb, the 5' RACE reads were re-called with MiXCR into one record per CDR3 protein. The repertoire holds under 70,000 distinct CDR3 sequences, with approximately 6% as singletons. Sequencing was performed on whole blood, taken at baseline. Source of these receptors: an adult who was a healthcare worker with PCR-confirmed SARS-CoV-2 infection or an uninfected control (not recorded which). Both conserved end residues are part of each CDR3. Fields, in order: J gene, clone size, D gene, V gene, CDR3 DNA, CDR3 protein. A D gene is named only where the DNA matches it firmly. Size is omitted from some rows. Given values are once, few, many or a class for expanded clones.

TRBJ1-2,many,-,TRBV20-1,TGCAGTGCTACGGGTACCTATGGCTACACCTTC,CSATGTYGYTF
TRBJ2-1,many,TRBD1,TRBV5-1,TGCGCCAGCAGCCCGGGACAGGGGCTTAACAATGAGCAGTTCTTC,CASSPGQGLNNEQFF
TRBJ2-5,many,-,TRBV12-3/TRBV12-4,TGTGCCAGCAGCCGCAGAGAAGAGACCCAGTACTTC,CASSRREETQYF
TRBJ2-3,many,-,TRBV4-1,TGCGCCAGCAGCCAATACAGTCCTAGCACAGATACGCAGTATTTT,CASSQYSPSTDTQYF
TRBJ2-7,few,-,TRBV5-1,TGCGCCAGCAGCTGGGCCCAAAGGGACGAGCAGTACTTC,CASSWAQRDEQYF
TRBJ1-1,few,TRBD1,TRBV6-1,TGTGCCAGCAGTGAAGGAGGCGGGACAGGGTTTTTCACTGAAGCTTTCTTT,CASSEGGGTGFFTEAFF
TRBJ1-2,many,TRBD1,TRBV7-9,TGTGCCAGCAGCTTAACGACAGGGAACTATGGCTACACCTTC,CASSLTTGNYGYTF
TRBJ1-2,-,-,TRBV5-6,TGTGCCAGCAGCCGACCGAAGCTCATCGACTATGGCTACACCTTC,CASSRPKLIDYGYTF
TRBJ2-5,-,-,TRBV7-3,TGTGCCAGCAGCTTAAAGCCTGGACAAGAGACCCAGTACTTC,CASSLKPGQETQYF
TRBJ1-2,-,-,TRBV6-5,TGTGCCAGCAGGGCCGGCGGGTCTAACTATGGCTACACCTTC,CASRAGGSNYGYTF
TRBJ2-2,few,-,TRBV7-2,TGTGCCAGCAGCTATACGCAGGGGCAGAACACCGGGGAGCTGTTTTTT,CASSYTQGQNTGELFF
TRBJ1-1,many,TRBD1,TRBV5-4,TGTGCCAGCAGGAGGACAGGGGCGAACACTGAAGCTTTCTTT,CASRRTGANTEAFF
TRBJ1-2,medium-sized,-,TRBV25-1,TGTGCCAGCAGTGAGCGAAAACAGGGCACTGTCTCTGGCTACACCTTC,CASSERKQGTVSGYTF